This is a list of T cell receptor beta chains from one sample in a study of shared clonotypes between healthy human individuals. Using immunoSEQ multiplex PCR, the repertoire was profiled, and TCRdb retains in-frame clones only, with some absent. The table shows 1.6 million or so clones, with more than 95% occurring only once. Input material: naive CD4+ T cells sorted from blood. The receptors come from a man aged 25 to 40 in good health. Both conserved end residues are part of each CDR3. D genes are given only for firm matches. Rows may omit the clone size; those that give it use once, few, many or a size class.

abundance	j_gene	d_gene	v_gene	CDR3nt	CDR3aa
.	TRBJ2-7	.	TRBV6-1	TGTGCCAGCAGTGCCCCTAGTGGGATTCACTCCTACGAGCAGTACTTC	CASSAPSGIHSYEQYF
.	TRBJ2-2	TRBD2	TRBV4-3	TGCGCCAGCAGCCTAGCTAGCGGAACGAACACCGGGGAGCTGTTTTTT	CASSLASGTNTGELFF
.	TRBJ2-7	TRBD1	TRBV5-1	TGCGCCAGCAGCGTAGGGACAGGGTATGAGCAGTACTTC	CASSVGTGYEQYF
.	TRBJ1-1	TRBD1	TRBV7-9	TGTGCCAGCAGCCGAGGACAGGTTCTGAACACTGAAGCTTTCTTT	CASSRGQVLNTEAFF
once	TRBJ2-2	TRBD1	TRBV28	TGTGCCAGCAGTTGGCCTATGGGACAGGGTCATGATACCGGGGAGCTGTTTTTT	CASSWPMGQGHDTGELFF
.	TRBJ2-1	.	TRBV4-1	TGCGCCAGCAGCCTTCAGGGCACAGGGCCCCTGTACAATGAGCAGTTCTTC	CASSLQGTGPLYNEQFF
.	TRBJ1-1	.	TRBV18	TGTGCCAGCTCACCTCGGGACAACACTGAAGCTTTCTTT	CASSPRDNTEAFF
.	TRBJ2-1	.	TRBV28	TGTGCCAGCAGTTTTTTGGCTCCACCGAGTGATGAGCAGTTCTTC	CASSFLAPPSDEQFF
.	TRBJ2-3	TRBD2	TRBV5-5	TGTGCCAGCAGCGGAAGCTTACTAGCGGGCGCTAGCACAGATACGCAGTATTTT	CASSGSLLAGASTDTQYF
.	TRBJ1-1	TRBD1	TRBV9	TGTGCCAGCAGCGTAGGGGTAGGGGGACAGACCCATGAAGCTTTCTTT	CASSVGVGGQTHEAFF
.	TRBJ1-5	.	TRBV28	TGTGCCAGCAGTTTAGCAGGGGCCATTAGCAATCAGCCCCAGCATTTT	CASSLAGAISNQPQHF
.	TRBJ2-3	.	TRBV20-1	TGCAGCACCCCCCAAGTTGATACGCAGTATTTT	CSTPQVDTQYF
.	TRBJ2-6	.	TRBV27	TGTGCCAGCAGTTGGAACCGGGACCCTGGGGCCAACGTCCTGACTTTC	CASSWNRDPGANVLTF
.	TRBJ2-1	TRBD2	TRBV10-3	TGTGCCATCAAGACTAGCGGGAGACATGAGCAGTTCTTC	CAIKTSGRHEQFF
.	TRBJ2-3	TRBD1	TRBV19	TGTGCCAGTATCCCGGGACAGGGTGGCACAGATACGCAGTATTTT	CASIPGQGGTDTQYF
.	TRBJ1-2	.	TRBV7-2	TGTGCCAGCAGCCCCCGAGGAGGACTCGTCGGCTATGGCTACACCTTC	CASSPRGGLVGYGYTF
.	TRBJ2-1	.	TRBV4-2	TGTGCCAGCAGCCAACTATTCGCGCTCCACTACAATGAGCAGTTCTTC	CASSQLFALHYNEQFF
once	TRBJ2-1	.	TRBV30	TGTGCCTGGAGAAGGCTAGCGAACAATGAGCAGTTCTTC	CAWRRLANNEQFF
.	TRBJ2-7	.	TRBV11-2	TGTGCCAGCAGCCCACTACCAGCGGGTCTGGAGCAGTACTTC	CASSPLPAGLEQYF
.	TRBJ1-4	.	TRBV27	TGTGCCAGCAGACCCACCCACGGGGGGAGCACTAATGAAAAACTGTTTTTT	CASRPTHGGSTNEKLFF
once	TRBJ2-5	TRBD2	TRBV6-1	TGTGCCAGCAGTGAAGCTAGCGGGAGACAAGAGACCCAGTACTTC	CASSEASGRQETQYF
.	TRBJ2-7	.	TRBV29-1	TGCAGCGTTGAAGATGGAGCGGGTTACGAGCAGTACTTC	CSVEDGAGYEQYF
.	TRBJ2-7	.	TRBV29-1	TGCAGCGTCCGGAGTAGGAATGGGGGTAACGAGCAGTACTTC	CSVRSRNGGNEQYF